The T cell receptor (beta chain) under discussion was sequenced for a study of human T cells and chemical hapten exposure. Overall study context: In the roughly 24-week study, patients were dosed weekly with diphenylcyclopropenone on the scalp throughout.

This sample's time point: patch test 2, 6 weeks after DPC sensitization. Treatment defined: therapeutic diphenylcyclopropenone sensitization with weekly scalp DPC. Findings and caveats of the study: DPC sensitization produced no change in TCRs with frequency above 1 in 1000.

Via MiXCR, TCRdb re-called the RACE reads, giving one row per CDR3 protein. The sample holds roughly 140,000 distinct CDR3 sequences, 12% seen once. With regard to this clonotype: No antigen is known for it.

With 5 bases clipped from V and 7 bases from J, the junction kept 12 bases outside the gene matches. The CDR3 totals 16 residues. The receptor's source is a woman aged 50 to 60 with alopecia areata. Some clones in this sample may be carry-over from other donors' samples. V gene TRBV12-3 or TRBV12-4 combines with J gene TRBJ2-1; 9 bases align to TRBD1. Specimen: whole blood, collected in connection with sensitization to the hapten diphenylcyclopropenone (DPC). CDR3 bases: TGTGCCAGCAGTAGTCACTCCGGGACAGGGACGAATGAGCAGTTCTTC. It specifies CASSSHSGTGTNEQFF.